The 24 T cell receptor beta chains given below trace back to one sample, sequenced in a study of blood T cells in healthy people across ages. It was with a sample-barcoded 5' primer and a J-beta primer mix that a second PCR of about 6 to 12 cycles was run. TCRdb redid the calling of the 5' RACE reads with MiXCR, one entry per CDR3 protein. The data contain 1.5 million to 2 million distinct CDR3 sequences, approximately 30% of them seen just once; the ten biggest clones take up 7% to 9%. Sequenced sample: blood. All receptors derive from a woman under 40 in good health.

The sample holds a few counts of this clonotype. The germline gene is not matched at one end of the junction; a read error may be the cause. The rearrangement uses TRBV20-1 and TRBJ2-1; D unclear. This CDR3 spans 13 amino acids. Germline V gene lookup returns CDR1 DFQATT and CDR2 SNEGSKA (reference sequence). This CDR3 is CSVNDTPDNGQFF. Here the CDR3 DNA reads TGCAGTGTGAATGACACTCCAGACAATGGGCAGTTCTTC.

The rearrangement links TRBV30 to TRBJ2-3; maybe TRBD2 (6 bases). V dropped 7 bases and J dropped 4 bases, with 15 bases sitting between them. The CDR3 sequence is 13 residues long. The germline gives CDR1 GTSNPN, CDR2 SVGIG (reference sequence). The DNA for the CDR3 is TGTGCCTCCTCGGGGGATTTGGCAGATACGCAGTATTTT. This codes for CASSGDLADTQYF.

The DNA for the CDR3 is TGTGCCAGCAGTTTGCCGGGACTAGCGGAAGAGACCCAGTACTTC. Encoded protein: CASSLPGLAEETQYF. This chain joins TRBV12-3 or TRBV12-4 and TRBJ2-5, with 11 bases identical to TRBD2. Trimming took 3 bases from V and 3 from J; bases not matched to a gene: 3. The CDR3 spans 15 residues.

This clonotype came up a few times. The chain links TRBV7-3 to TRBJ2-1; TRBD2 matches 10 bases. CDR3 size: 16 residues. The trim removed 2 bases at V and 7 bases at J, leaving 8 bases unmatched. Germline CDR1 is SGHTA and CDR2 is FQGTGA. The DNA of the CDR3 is TGTGCCAGCAGCTTAGCAAGCGGGGGGGCGGGGAATGAGCAGTTCTTC. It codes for CASSLASGGAGNEQFF. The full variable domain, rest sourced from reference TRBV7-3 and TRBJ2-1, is GAGVSQTPSNKVTEKGKYVELRCDPISGHTALYWYRQSLGQGPEFLIYFQGTGAADDSGLPNDRFFAVRPEGSVSTLKIQRTERGDSAVYLCASSLASGGAGNEQFFGPGTRLTVL.

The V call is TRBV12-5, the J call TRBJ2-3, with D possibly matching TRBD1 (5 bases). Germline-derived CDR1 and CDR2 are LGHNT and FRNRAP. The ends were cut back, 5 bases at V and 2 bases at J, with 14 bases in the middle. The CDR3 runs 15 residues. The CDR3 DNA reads TGTGCTAGTGGTCGCTCCTCGACAGCCACAGATACGCAGTATTTT. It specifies CASGRSSTATDTQYF.

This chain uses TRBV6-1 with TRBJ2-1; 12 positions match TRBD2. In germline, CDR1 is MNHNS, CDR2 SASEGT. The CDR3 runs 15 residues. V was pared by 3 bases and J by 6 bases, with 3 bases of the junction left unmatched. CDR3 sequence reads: CASSDLAGGGNEQFF. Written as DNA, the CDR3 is TGTGCCAGCAGTGATCTAGCGGGGGGGGGCAATGAGCAGTTCTTC.

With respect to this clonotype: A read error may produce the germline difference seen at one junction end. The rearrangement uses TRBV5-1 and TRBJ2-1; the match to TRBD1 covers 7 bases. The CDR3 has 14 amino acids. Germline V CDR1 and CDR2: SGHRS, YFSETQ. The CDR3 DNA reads TGCGTCAGCAGCTCGGGACAGCGATCTGACGAGCAGTTCTTC. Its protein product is CVSSSGQRSDEQFF.

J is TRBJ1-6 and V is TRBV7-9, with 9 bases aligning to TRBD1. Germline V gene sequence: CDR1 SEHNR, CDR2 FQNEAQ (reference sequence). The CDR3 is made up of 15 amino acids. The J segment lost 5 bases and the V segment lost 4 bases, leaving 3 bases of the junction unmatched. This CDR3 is CASSSRTGDNSPLHF. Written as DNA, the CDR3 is TGTGCCAGCAGCTCGAGGACAGGGGATAATTCACCCCTCCACTTT.

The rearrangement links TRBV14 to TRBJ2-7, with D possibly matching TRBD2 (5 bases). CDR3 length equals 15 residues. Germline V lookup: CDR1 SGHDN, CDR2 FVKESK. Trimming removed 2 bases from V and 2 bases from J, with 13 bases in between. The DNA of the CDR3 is TGTGCCAGCAGCCAACTAGCAGGTCAGACCTACGAGCAGTACTTC. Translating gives CASSQLAGQTYEQYF.

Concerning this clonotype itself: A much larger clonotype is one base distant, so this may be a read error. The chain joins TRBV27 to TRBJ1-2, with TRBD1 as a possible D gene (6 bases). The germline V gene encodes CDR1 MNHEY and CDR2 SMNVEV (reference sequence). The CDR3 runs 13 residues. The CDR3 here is CAGSLRGGAGYTF. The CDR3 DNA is TGTGCCGGCAGTCTCAGGGGTGGGGCTGGCTACACCTTC.

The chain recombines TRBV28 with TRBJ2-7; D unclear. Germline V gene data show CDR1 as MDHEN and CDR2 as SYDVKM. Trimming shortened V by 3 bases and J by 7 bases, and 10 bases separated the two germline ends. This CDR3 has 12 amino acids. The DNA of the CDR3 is TGTGCCAGCAGTTTGAGTGTCAATGAGCAGTACTTC. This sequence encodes CASSLSVNEQYF.

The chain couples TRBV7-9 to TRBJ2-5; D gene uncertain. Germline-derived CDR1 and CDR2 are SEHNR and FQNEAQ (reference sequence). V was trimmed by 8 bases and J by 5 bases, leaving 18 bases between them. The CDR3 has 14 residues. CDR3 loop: CASLPSLGKETQYF. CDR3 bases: TGTGCCAGCCTCCCGTCCCTGGGCAAGGAGACCCAGTACTTC.

DNA of the CDR3: TGTGCCAGCAGCCGTTCTAGCGGGGTTGGAGATACGCAGTATTTT. Translation gives CASSRSSGVGDTQYF. The V call is TRBV12-3 or TRBV12-4, the J call TRBJ2-3, with 9 bases identical to TRBD2. J was trimmed by 5 bases and V by 6 bases; bases with no gene match: 9. CDR3 length: 15 amino acids.

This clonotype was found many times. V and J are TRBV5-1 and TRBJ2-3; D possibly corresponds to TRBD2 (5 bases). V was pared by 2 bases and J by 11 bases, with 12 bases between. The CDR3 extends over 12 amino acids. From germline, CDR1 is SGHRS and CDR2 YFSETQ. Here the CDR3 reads CASSFAEGGQYF. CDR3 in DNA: TGCGCCAGCAGCTTTGCTGAGGGTGGGCAGTATTTT.

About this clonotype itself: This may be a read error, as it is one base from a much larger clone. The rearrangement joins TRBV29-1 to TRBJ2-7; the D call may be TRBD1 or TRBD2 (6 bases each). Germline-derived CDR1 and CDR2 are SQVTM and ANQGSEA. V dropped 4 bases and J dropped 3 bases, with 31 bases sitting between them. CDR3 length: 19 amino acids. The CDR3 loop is CSVGGVRRGSEKRYYEQYF. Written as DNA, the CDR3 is TGCAGCGTTGGGGGGGTCCGAAGGGGGAGCGAGAAGAGGTACTACGAGCAGTACTTC.

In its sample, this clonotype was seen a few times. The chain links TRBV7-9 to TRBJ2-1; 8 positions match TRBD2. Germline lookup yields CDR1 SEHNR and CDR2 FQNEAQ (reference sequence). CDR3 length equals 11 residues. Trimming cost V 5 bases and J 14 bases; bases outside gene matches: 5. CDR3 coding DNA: TGTGCCAGCAGCGGCGGGACTAGGGAGTTCTTC. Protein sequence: CASSGGTREFF.

CDR3 nucleotide sequence: TGCAGCGTGGCTCAGGGACAGTTGATCACAGATACGCAGTATTTT. Translating it yields CSVAQGQLITDTQYF. V gene TRBV29-1 combines with J gene TRBJ2-3, with 7 positions matching TRBD1. The germline gives CDR1 SQVTM, CDR2 ANQGSEA. The V and J ends lost 6 bases and 2 bases, in that order; junction bases with no gene match: 11. CDR3 length: 15 residues.

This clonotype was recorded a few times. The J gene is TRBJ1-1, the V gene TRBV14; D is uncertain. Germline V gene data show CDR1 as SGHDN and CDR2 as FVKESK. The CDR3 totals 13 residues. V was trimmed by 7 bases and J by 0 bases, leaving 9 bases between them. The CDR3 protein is CASTDFMNTEAFF. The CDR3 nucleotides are TGTGCCAGCACCGACTTTATGAACACTGAAGCTTTCTTT.

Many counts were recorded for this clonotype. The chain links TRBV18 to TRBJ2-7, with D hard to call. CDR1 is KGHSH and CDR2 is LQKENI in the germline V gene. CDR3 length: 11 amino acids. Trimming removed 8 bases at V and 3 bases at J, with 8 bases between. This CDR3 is CASSPGYEQYF. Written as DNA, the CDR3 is TGTGCCAGCAGCCCAGGCTACGAGCAGTACTTC. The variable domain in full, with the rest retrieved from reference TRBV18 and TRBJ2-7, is NAGVMQNPRHLVRRRGQEARLRCSPMKGHSHVYWYRQLPEEGLKFMVYLQKENIIDESGMPKERFSAEFPKEGPSILRIQQVVRGDSAAYFCASSPGYEQYFGPGTRLTVT.

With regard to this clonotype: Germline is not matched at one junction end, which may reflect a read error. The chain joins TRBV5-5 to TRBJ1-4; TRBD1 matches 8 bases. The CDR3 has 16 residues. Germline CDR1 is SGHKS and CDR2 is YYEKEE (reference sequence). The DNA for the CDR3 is TGTACCAGCAGCCCAGTGGGACAGGAGAATAATGAAAAACTGTTTTTT. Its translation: CTSSPVGQENNEKLFF.

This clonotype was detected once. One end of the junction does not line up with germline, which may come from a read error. The CDR3 DNA reads as TGTGCCAGCAGCTTTACGACCAGGTCCTACAATGAGCGGTTCTTC. Translating it yields CASSFTTRSYNERFF. The chain couples TRBV7-9 to TRBJ2-1; D ambiguous. There are 15 residues in the CDR3. Germline V gene data show CDR1 as SEHNR and CDR2 as FQNEAQ (reference sequence).

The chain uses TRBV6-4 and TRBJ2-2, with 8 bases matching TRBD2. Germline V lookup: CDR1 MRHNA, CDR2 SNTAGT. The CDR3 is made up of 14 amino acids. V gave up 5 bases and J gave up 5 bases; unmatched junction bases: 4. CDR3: CASSPGGETGELFF. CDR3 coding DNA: TGTGCCAGCAGTCCGGGAGGGGAAACCGGGGAGCTGTTTTTT.

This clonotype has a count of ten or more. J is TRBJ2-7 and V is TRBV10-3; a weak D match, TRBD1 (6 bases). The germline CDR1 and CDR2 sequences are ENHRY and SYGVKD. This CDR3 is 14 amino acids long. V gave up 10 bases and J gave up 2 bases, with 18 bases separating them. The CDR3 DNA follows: TGTGCCACCGGACAGCCCCACCGAACCTACGAGCAGTACTTC. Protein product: CATGQPHRTYEQYF.

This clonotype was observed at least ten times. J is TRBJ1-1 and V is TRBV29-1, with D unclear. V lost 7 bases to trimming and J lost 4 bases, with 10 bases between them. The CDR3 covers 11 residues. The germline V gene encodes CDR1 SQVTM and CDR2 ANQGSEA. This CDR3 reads CSAGVATEAFF. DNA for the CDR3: TGCAGCGCCGGGGTGGCCACTGAAGCTTTCTTT.